These 5 T cell receptor beta chains came from one sample sequenced in a study of cytotoxic CD8 clonotypes in ibrutinib-treated CLL. Clones were sequenced by immunoSEQ multiplex PCR, and TCRdb holds only the in-frame ones, with some missing. The sample includes a few hundred thousand clones, 70% of them seen just once. The input for sequencing was PBMCs, taken after 24 months of ibrutinib treatment. Source of these receptors: a human donor with chronic lymphocytic leukemia.

The rearrangement uses TRBV5-1 and TRBJ1-1; the D gene is possibly TRBD1 (5 bases). V shed 0 bases and J shed 1 base, with 10 bases lying between them. The CDR3 has 15 amino acids. In germline, CDR1 is SGHRS, CDR2 YFSETQ. The CDR3 DNA follows: TGCGCCAGCAGCTTGGGGACAATCGAGAACACTGAAGCTTTCTTT. Its protein product is CASSLGTIENTEAFF.

The V call is TRBV5-1, the J call TRBJ2-3; 12 bases align to TRBD2. Germline values: CDR1 SGHRS, CDR2 YFSETQ. CDR3 length: 15 residues. The V segment lost 3 bases and the J segment 2 bases; nucleotides outside the gene matches: 1. The CDR3 spells CASSWTSGNTDTQYF. The CDR3 DNA reads TGCGCCAGCAGCTGGACTAGCGGGAACACAGATACGCAGTATTTT.

The genes are TRBV7-3 and TRBJ2-6; 8 bases align to TRBD1. After removal of 5 bases from V and 2 bases from J, the junction contained 2 bases not matched to a gene. In germline, CDR1 is SGHTA, CDR2 FQGTGA. This CDR3 region has 15 residues. CDR3 loop: CASSQGATGANVLTF. The CDR3 region has the DNA TGTGCCAGCAGCCAGGGGGCGACTGGGGCCAACGTCCTGACTTTC.

The table lists this clone with a few counts. The V and J genes are TRBV7-8 and TRBJ2-1; 9 nucleotides match TRBD2. V was pared by 5 bases and J by 6 bases, with 11 bases of the junction left unmatched. There are 16 residues in the CDR3. Germline loops: CDR1 SGHVS, CDR2 FQNEAQ. The CDR3 nucleotides read TGTGCCAGCAGCCAAAAACAGGGACTAGCAGCCAATGAGCAGTTCTTC. This sequence encodes CASSQKQGLAANEQFF.

This CDR3 reads CASSPAGLAGGINEQFF. CDR3 DNA: TGTGCCAGCTCACCAGCCGGACTAGCTGGAGGTATCAATGAGCAGTTCTTC. J is TRBJ2-1 and V is TRBV18; 8 bases are a match to TRBD2. This CDR3 has 17 amino acids. With 2 bases clipped from V and 6 bases from J, the junction kept 12 bases outside the gene matches. Germline CDR1 reads KGHSH; CDR2 reads LQKENI.